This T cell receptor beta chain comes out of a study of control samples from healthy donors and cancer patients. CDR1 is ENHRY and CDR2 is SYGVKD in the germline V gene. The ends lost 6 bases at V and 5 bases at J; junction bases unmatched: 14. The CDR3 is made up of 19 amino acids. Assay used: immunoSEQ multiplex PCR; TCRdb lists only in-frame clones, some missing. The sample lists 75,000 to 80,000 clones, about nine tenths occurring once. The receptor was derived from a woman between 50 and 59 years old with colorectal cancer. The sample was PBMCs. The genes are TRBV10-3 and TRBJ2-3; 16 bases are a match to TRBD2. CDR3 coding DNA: TGTGCCATCAGCCCACTACTTGGGACTAGCGGGGGGGCCGGAGATACGCAGTATTTT. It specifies CAISPLLGTSGGAGDTQYF.